These 6 T cell receptor beta chains originate from one sample sequenced in a study of glioma-infiltrating T cells after dendritic cell vaccination. Profiling relied on immunoSEQ multiplex PCR, and the TCRdb table lists in-frame clones only, not all of them. The sample contains about 21,000 clones, 79% of which appear only once. Sequencing was performed on blood, taken before dendritic cell vaccination. These receptor sequences come from a human donor with glioblastoma.

The V gene is TRBV6-1, the J gene TRBJ1-1, with D uncertain. V was trimmed by 9 bases and J by 6 bases, leaving 17 bases between them. The CDR3 covers 13 residues. Germline V gene lookup returns CDR1 MNHNS and CDR2 SASEGT. The CDR3 DNA follows: TGTGCCAGTACGAGAGGTTTTTCGGCTGAAGCTTTCTTT. It codes for CASTRGFSAEAFF.

The gene calls are TRBV5-6 and TRBJ2-1; 9 bases agree with TRBD2. The CDR3 runs 14 residues. CDR1 SGHDT and CDR2 YYEEEE come from the germline V gene. The V and J ends lost 4 bases and 4 bases, in that order; junction bases with no gene match: 3. CDR3 DNA: TGTGCCAGCAGCCGGACTAGCGAATACAATGAGCAGTTCTTC. It yields the protein CASSRTSEYNEQFF.

The chain couples TRBV27 to TRBJ2-3, with D uncertain. Germline CDR1 reads MNHEY; CDR2 reads SMNVEV (reference sequence). This CDR3 spans 13 amino acids. V lost 7 bases to trimming and J lost 1 base, with 9 bases between them. The CDR3 reads CASMGRGTDTQYF. The CDR3 coding sequence is TGTGCCAGCATGGGCCGAGGCACAGATACGCAGTATTTT.

This clone was counted a single time. V usage is TRBV20-1 and J usage is TRBJ2-1, with D possibly being TRBD2 (5 bases). This CDR3 comprises 11 residues. The germline gives CDR1 DFQATT, CDR2 SNEGSKA (reference sequence). With 6 bases removed from V and 7 bases from J, the gap between germline ends came to 10 bases. CDR3 in amino acids: CSASRGNEQFF. The CDR3 bases are TGCAGTGCCAGCCGAGGGAATGAGCAGTTCTTC.

The chain couples TRBV4-2 to TRBJ2-7; the D gene is possibly TRBD1 (5 bases). Germline CDR1 LGHNA, CDR2 YNFKEQ. V was cut by 5 bases and J by 6 bases, with 14 bases left in between. This CDR3 is 13 amino acids long. This CDR3 reads CASSGAAPGEQYF. The CDR3, as DNA: TGTGCCAGCAGCGGGGCCGCTCCAGGCGAGCAGTACTTC.

This sequence joins TRBV19 and TRBJ2-3; D may be TRBD2 (5 bases). The CDR3 runs to 14 residues. Trimming took off 7 bases at V and 4 bases at J, with 15 bases between the two ends. The germline V gene has CDR1 LNHDA and CDR2 SQIVND (reference sequence). Written as DNA, the CDR3 is TGTGCCAGTAAAAGTAGCGTGAGTGCAGATACGCAGTATTTT. It codes for CASKSSVSADTQYF.